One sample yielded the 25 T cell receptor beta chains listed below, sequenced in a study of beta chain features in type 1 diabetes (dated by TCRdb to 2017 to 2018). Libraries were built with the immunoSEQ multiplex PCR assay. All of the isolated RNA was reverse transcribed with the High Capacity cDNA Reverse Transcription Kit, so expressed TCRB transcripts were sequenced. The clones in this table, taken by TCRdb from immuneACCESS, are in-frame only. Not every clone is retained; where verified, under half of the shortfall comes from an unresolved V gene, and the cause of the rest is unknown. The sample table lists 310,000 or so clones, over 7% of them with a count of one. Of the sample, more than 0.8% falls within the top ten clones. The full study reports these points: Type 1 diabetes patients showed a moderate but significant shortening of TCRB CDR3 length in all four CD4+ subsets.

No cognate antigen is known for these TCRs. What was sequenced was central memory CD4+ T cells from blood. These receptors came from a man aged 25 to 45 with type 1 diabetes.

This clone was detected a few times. CDR3 protein: CASSQQGDQETQYF. CDR3 bases: TGTGCCAGCAGCCAACAGGGGGATCAAGAGACCCAGTACTTC. The chain couples TRBV7-2 to TRBJ2-5; 8 nucleotides line up with TRBD1. Trimming at V came to 5 bases and at J to 2 bases, leaving 4 bases not matched to a gene. Germline CDR1 is SGHTA and CDR2 is FQGNSA. This CDR3 is built from 14 residues. Based on the CDR3 plus reference TRBV7-2 and TRBJ2-5, the full variable domain is GAGVSQSPSNKVTEKGKDVELRCDPISGHTALYWYRQSLGQGLEFLIYFQGNSAPDKSGLPSDRFSAERTGGSVSTLTIQRTQQEDSAVYLCASSQQGDQETQYFGPGTRLLVL.

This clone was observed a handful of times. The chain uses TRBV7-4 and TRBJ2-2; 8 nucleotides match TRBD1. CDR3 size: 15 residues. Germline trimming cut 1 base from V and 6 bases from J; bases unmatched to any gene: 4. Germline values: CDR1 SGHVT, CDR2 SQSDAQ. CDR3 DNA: TGTGCCAGCAGCTTAGTGGGACAGGTAGCCGGGGAGCTGTTTTTT. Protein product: CASSLVGQVAGELFF. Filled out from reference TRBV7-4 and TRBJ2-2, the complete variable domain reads GAGVSQSPRYKVAKRGRDVALRCDSISGHVTLYWYRQTLGQGSEVLTYSQSDAQRDKSGRPSGRFSAERPERSVSTLKIQRTEQGDSAVYLCASSLVGQVAGELFFGEGSRLTVL.

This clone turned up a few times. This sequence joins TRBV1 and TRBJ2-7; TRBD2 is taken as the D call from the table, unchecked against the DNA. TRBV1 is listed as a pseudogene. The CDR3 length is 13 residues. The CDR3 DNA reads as TGCACCAGAAGACTAGGTTGGGTCTACGAGCAGTACTTC. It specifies CTRRLGWVYEQYF.

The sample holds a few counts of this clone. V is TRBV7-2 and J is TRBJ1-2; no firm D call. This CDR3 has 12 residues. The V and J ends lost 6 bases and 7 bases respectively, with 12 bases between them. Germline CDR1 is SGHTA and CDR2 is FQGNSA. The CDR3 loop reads CASRRPPGGYTF. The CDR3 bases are TGTGCCAGCAGGCGGCCCCCGGGTGGCTACACCTTC. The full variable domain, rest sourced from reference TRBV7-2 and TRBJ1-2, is GAGVSQSPSNKVTEKGKDVELRCDPISGHTALYWYRQSLGQGLEFLIYFQGNSAPDKSGLPSDRFSAERTGGSVSTLTIQRTQQEDSAVYLCASRRPPGGYTFGSGTRLTVV.

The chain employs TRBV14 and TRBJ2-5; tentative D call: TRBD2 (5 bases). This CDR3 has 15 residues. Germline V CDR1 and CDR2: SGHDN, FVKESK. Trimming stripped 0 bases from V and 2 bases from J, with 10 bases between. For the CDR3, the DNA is TGTGCCAGCAGCCAAGATTTCGCGGGTCAAGAGACCCAGTACTTC. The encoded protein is CASSQDFAGQETQYF.

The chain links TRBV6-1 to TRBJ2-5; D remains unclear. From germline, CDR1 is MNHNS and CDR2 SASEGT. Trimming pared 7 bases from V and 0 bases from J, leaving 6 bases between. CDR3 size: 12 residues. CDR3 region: CASNPYQETQYF. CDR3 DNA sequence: TGTGCCAGCAATCCGTACCAAGAGACCCAGTACTTC.

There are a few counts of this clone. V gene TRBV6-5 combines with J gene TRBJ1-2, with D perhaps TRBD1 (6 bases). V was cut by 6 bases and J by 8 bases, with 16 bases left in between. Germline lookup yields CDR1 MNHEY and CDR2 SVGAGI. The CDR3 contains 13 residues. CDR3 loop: CASSPYRDDGYTF. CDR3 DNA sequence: TGTGCCAGCAGCCCTTACAGGGACGACGGCTACACCTTC.

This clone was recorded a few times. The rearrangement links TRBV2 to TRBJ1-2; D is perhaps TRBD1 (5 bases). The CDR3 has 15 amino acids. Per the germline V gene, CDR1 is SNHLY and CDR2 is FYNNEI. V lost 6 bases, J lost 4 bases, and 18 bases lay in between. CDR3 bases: TGTGCCAGCAGAGCCAACTCGGTGGGGGGCTATGGCTACACCTTC. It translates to CASRANSVGGYGYTF. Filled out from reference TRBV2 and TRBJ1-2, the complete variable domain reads EPEVTQTPSHQVTQMGQEVILRCVPISNHLYFYWYRQILGQKVEFLVSFYNNEISEKSEIFDDQFSVERPDGSNFTLKIRSTKLEDSAMYFCASRANSVGGYGYTFGSGTRLTVV.

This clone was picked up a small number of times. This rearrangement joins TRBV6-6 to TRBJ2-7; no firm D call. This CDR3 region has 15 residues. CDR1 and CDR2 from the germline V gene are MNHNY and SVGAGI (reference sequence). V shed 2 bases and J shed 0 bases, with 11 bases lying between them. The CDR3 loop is CASSYERLSSYEQYF. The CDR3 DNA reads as TGTGCCAGCAGTTACGAGAGACTGAGCTCCTACGAGCAGTACTTC.

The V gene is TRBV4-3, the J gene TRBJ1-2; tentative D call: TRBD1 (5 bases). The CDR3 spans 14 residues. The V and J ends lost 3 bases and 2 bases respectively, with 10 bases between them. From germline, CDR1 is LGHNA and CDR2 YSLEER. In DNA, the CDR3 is TGCGCCAGCAGCCAGGGACTGAAGAACTATGGCTACACCTTC. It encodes CASSQGLKNYGYTF.

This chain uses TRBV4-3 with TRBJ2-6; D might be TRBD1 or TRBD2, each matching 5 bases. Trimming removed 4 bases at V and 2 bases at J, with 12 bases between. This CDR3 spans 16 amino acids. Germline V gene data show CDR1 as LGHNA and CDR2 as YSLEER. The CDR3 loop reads CASSRNRDAGANVLTF. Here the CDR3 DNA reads TGCGCCAGCAGCCGGAACCGGGACGCTGGGGCCAACGTCCTGACTTTC.

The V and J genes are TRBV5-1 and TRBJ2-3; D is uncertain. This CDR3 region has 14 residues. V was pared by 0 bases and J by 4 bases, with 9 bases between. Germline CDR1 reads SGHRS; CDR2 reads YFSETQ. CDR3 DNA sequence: TGCGCCAGCAGCTTGGATTCTGGTGCAGATACGCAGTATTTT. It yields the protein CASSLDSGADTQYF. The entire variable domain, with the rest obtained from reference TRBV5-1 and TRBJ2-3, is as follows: KAGVTQTPRYLIKTRGQQVTLSCSPISGHRSVSWYQQTPGQGLQFLFEYFSETQRNKGNFPGRFSGRQFSNSRSEMNVSTLELGDSALYLCASSLDSGADTQYFGPGTRLTVL.

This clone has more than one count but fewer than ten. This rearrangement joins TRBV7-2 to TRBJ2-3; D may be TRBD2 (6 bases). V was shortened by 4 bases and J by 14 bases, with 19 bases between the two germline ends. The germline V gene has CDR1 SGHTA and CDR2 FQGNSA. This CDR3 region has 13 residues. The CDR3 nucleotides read TGTGCCAGCAGCTCGTACCCCCAGGAGGGGCGGTATTTT. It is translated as CASSSYPQEGRYF.

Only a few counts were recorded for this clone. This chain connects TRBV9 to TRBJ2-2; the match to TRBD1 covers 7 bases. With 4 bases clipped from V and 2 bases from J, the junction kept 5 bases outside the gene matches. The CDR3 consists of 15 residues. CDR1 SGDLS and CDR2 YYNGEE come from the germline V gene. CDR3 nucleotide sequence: TGTGCCAGCAGCTACAGGGGACGTAACACCGGGGAGCTGTTTTTT. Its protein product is CASSYRGRNTGELFF.

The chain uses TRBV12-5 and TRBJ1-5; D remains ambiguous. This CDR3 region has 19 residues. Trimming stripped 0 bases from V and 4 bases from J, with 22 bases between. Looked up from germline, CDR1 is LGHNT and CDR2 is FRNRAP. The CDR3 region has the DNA TGTGCTAGTGGTTTGGTAGATCGATTGATATACAGAACAAATCAGCCCCAGCATTTT. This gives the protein CASGLVDRLIYRTNQPQHF.

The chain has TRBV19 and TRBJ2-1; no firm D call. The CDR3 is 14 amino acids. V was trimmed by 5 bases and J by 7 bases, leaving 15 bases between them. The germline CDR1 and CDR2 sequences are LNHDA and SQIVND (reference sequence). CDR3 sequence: CASSSSPFGNEQFF. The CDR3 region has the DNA TGTGCCAGTAGTTCCTCTCCATTTGGTAATGAGCAGTTCTTC. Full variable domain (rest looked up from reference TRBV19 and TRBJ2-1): DGGITQSPKYLFRKEGQNVTLSCEQNLNHDAMYWYRQDPGQGLRLIYYSQIVNDFQKGDIAEGYSVSREKKESFPLTVTSAQKNPTAFYLCASSSSPFGNEQFFGPGTRLTVL.

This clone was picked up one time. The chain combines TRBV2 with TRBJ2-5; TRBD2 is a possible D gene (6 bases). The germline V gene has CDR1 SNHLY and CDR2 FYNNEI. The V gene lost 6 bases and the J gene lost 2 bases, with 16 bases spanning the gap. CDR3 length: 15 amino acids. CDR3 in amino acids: CASSWSGDGQETQYF. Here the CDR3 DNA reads TGTGCCAGCAGCTGGTCGGGGGATGGACAAGAGACCCAGTACTTC. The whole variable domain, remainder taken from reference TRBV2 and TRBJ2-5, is EPEVTQTPSHQVTQMGQEVILRCVPISNHLYFYWYRQILGQKVEFLVSFYNNEISEKSEIFDDQFSVERPDGSNFTLKIRSTKLEDSAMYFCASSWSGDGQETQYFGPGTRLLVL.

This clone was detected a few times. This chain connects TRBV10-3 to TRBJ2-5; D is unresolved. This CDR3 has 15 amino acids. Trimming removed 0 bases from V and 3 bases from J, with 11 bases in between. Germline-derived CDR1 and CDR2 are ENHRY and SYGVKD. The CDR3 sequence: CAISESWGRKETQYF. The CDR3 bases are TGTGCCATCAGTGAGTCGTGGGGTCGGAAAGAGACCCAGTACTTC.

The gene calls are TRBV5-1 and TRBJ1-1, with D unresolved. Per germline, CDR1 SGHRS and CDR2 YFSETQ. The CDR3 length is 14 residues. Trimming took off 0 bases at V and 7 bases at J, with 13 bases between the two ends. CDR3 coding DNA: TGCGCCAGCAGCTTGGGTGATTTCGGTTATGAAGCTTTCTTT. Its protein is CASSLGDFGYEAFF.

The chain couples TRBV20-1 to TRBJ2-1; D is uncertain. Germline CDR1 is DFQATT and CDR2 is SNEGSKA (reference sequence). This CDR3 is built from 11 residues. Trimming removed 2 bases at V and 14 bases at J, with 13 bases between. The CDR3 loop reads CSARQSQNEFF. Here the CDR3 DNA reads TGCAGTGCTAGACAAAGCCAGAACGAGTTCTTC.

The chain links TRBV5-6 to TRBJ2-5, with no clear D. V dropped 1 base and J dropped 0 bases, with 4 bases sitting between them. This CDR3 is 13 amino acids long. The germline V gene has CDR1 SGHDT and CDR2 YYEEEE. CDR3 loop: CASSLPHQETQYF. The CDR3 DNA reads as TGTGCCAGCAGCTTGCCCCACCAAGAGACCCAGTACTTC.

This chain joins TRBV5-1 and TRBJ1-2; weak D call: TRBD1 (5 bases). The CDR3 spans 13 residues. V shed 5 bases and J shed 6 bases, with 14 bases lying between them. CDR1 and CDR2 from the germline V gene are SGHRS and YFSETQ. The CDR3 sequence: CASRQVGEDGYTF. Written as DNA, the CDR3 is TGCGCCAGCAGGCAGGTAGGGGAGGATGGCTACACCTTC.

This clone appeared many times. The CDR3 spells CASSAGANVLTF. DNA for the CDR3: TGTGCCAGCAGTGCTGGGGCCAACGTCCTGACTTTC. The chain recombines TRBV25-1 with TRBJ2-6; D not resolved. Germline assignment: CDR1 MGHDK and CDR2 SYGVNS. CDR3 length equals 12 residues. The V and J ends lost 4 bases and 2 bases respectively, with 0 bases between them.

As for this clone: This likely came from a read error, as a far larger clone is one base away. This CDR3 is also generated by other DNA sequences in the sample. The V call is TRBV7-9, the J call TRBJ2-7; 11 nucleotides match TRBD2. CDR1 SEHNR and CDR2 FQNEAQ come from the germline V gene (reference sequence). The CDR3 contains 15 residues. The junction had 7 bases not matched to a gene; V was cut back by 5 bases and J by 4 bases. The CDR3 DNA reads TGTGCCAGCAGCCTGGGGGCTAGCGGGGGGTACGAGCAGTACTTC. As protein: CASSLGASGGYEQYF.

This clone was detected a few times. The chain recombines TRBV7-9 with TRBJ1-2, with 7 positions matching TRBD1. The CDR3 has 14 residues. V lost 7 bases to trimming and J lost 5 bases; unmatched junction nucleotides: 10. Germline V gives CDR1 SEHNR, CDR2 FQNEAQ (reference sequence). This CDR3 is CASTIPGTVYGYTF. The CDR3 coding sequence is TGTGCCAGCACTATTCCAGGGACAGTTTATGGCTACACCTTC.